The entry below gives a single TCR beta chain sequence along with its context. The antigen remains undetermined. This specimen belongs to a study of T-cell memory formation after mild COVID-19. For the study at large: Largely, TCR clusters stayed within a single donor. Study observations and caveats: Mainly CM and EM harbored the contracting CD4+ clones; mainly EMRA harbored the CD8+ ones.

Libraries for TCRalpha and TCRbeta carried sample barcodes and unique molecular identifiers via 5'RACE. TCRdb recomputed calls from the 5' RACE reads with MiXCR, one row per CDR3 protein. The sample holds 170,000 or so distinct CDR3 sequences; 25% to 40% are singletons and the top ten take about 12%. V lost 4 bases, J lost 5 bases, and 17 bases lay in between. The CDR3 consists of 15 residues. Germline CDR1 and CDR2: LGHDT and YNNKEL (reference sequence). V usage is TRBV3-1 and J usage is TRBJ2-5; D is tentatively TRBD1 or TRBD2 (5 bases each). The origin of this receptor is an adult woman who had mild COVID-19 (a few samples of this study predate the infection). Cell type and time point are not known. The sample comprised PBMCs or a T cell subset sorted from them (not recorded which). CDR3 sequence reads: CASSRGVIRTETQYF. The CDR3 DNA reads as TGTGCCAGCAGCCGAGGGGTCATAAGAACCGAGACCCAGTACTTC.